What follows is one T cell receptor beta chain and its context. As yet, its antigen is unknown. Preparation of TRB cDNA libraries relied on 5' RACE carrying UMI labels. Following a re-call of the 5' RACE reads, TCRdb has one entry per CDR3 protein and lacks DNA. The table for this sample gives 150,000 to 160,000 distinct CDR3 sequences. This specimen comes from a study of CXCR3-negative and CXCR3-positive naive CD8 T cells. The wider study: Collectively, the libraries yielded 140 million or so TRB reads in total, at about 1.5 +/- 0.3 million per library. Study conclusions and caveats: Naive subsets showed comparable surface CD5, and TCR interaction strength was also inferred from TRB CDR3 physicochemistry. Within a donor, both naive subsets shared TRBV-TRBJ usage, unlike memory cells. Naive cells with CXCR3 showed TRB CDR3s that were more hydrophobic than those in CXCR3-negative naive cells.

Germline loops: CDR1 DFQATT, CDR2 SNEGSKA (reference sequence). This CDR3 has 14 amino acids. The chain has TRBV20-1 and TRBJ2-7; the TRBD2 assignment by TCRdb is unverifiable without DNA. Sequencing was carried out using naive CXCR3+ CD8+ T cells from blood. The sample's subset: CD45RO-CCR7+CD27+CD95- naive CD8+ T cells expressing CXCR3 (TNR3+). This clonotype originated in a human donor in good health. Some clones in this sample may be carry-over from other donors' samples. This chain's CDR3 is CSARGTSGGHEQYF.